This TCR beta chain stems from a study of T cell repertoires in cytomegalovirus infection. Study-wide context: An indication of both CMV infection and matching HLA type came from public TCR beta signatures.

This clonotype was detected only a few times. Antigen specificity is unknown. CDR1 and CDR2 from the germline V gene are SGHNT and YENEEA. V lost 5 bases and J lost 6, with 14 bases in between. This CDR3 is 14 amino acids long. MiXCR was run by TCRdb on the reads, yielding one entry per CDR3 protein. Among about 310,000 distinct CDR3 sequences listed, about 17% were seen once. Study conclusions and caveats: Individuals carrying CMV plus the relevant HLA were identified by cumulative frequency of public TCR beta families. HLA-C-restricted TCR beta clonotypes specific for CMV led the ex vivo response.

The gene calls are TRBV11-3 and TRBJ1-3; TRBD1 is a possible D gene (6 bases). This receptor was taken from a human donor in good health (CMV status not recorded). Some clones in this sample may be carry-over from other donors' samples. The sequenced sample consisted of PBMCs. The CDR3 here is CASSASGQLNTIYF. CDR3 DNA sequence: TGTGCCAGCAGCGCAAGTGGACAGTTAAACACCATATATTTT. The complete variable domain, with remaining parts taken from reference TRBV11-3 and TRBJ1-3, reads EAGVVQSPRYKIIEKKQPVAFWCNPISGHNTLYWYLQNLGQGPELLIRYENEEAVDDSQLPKDRFSAERLKGVDSTLKIQPAELGDSAVYLCASSASGQLNTIYFGEGSWLTVV.